The next 32 T cell receptor beta chains were all read from a single sample in a study of shared clonotypes between healthy human individuals. The data were produced by immunoSEQ multiplex PCR, yet TCRdb's version contains in-frame clones alone and is incomplete. The sample consists of over a million clones, roughly 96% of them appearing once. The sample was naive CD4+ T cells sorted from blood. Subset defined: CD45RA+ positively selected. These receptor sequences come from a man aged 25 to 45 in good health.

J is TRBJ2-1 and V is TRBV6-5, with TRBD2 identical over 10 bases. The germline V gene encodes CDR1 MNHEY and CDR2 SVGAGI. With V trimmed by 2 bases and J by 3 bases, 1 base remained unmatched. The CDR3 extends over 15 amino acids. The chain's CDR3 is CASSYGLAVYNEQFF. The CDR3 region has the DNA TGTGCCAGCAGTTACGGACTAGCGGTCTACAATGAGCAGTTCTTC.

This chain connects TRBV11-2 to TRBJ2-5; possible D gene TRBD1, 5 bases. Trimming took 4 bases from V and 4 from J, leaving 16 bases between them. Germline V lookup: CDR1 SGHAT, CDR2 FQNNGV. The CDR3 is 15 residues long. Written as DNA, the CDR3 is TGTGCCAGCAGCTCCCTGGCAGGGCGGAGAGAGACCCAGTACTTC. Its translation is CASSSLAGRRETQYF.

As for this clone: The sample holds other DNA sequences that translate to the same CDR3. V is TRBV29-1 and J is TRBJ2-3, with D hard to call. The CDR3 length is 11 residues. The V gene's germline CDR1 is SQVTM and CDR2 ANQGSEA. V was pared by 6 bases and J by 4 bases, with 8 bases between. CDR3 DNA: TGCAGCGTGGGATCATCAGATACGCAGTATTTT. Protein: CSVGSSDTQYF.

Comments on this clone: Additional DNA sequences in this sample encode the identical CDR3. The chain has TRBV6-5 and TRBJ2-7; a possible D gene is TRBD1 (6 bases). The CDR3 extends over 14 amino acids. Germline CDR1 is MNHEY and CDR2 is SVGAGI. V gave up 5 bases and J gave up 0 bases, with 11 bases separating them. CDR3: CASSRDTVSYEQYF. Here the CDR3 DNA reads TGTGCCAGCAGTCGGGACACAGTCTCCTACGAGCAGTACTTC.

The sample holds a few counts of this clone. Distinct nucleotide sequences in the sample also encode this CDR3. The rearrangement links TRBV11-2 to TRBJ2-7; D not resolved. Germline V lookup: CDR1 SGHAT, CDR2 FQNNGV. The germline V and J ends were trimmed by 1 base and 3 bases, with 1 base remaining between them. The CDR3 has 11 amino acids. Here the CDR3 DNA reads TGTGCCAGCAGCTTAGTCTACGAGCAGTACTTC. Its translation is CASSLVYEQYF.

CDR3 in DNA: TGTGCCATCAGAGGCGGGAGAGGGCAAGAGACCCAGTACTTC. It yields the protein CAIRGGRGQETQYF. The chain is built from TRBV10-3 and TRBJ2-5; 7 nucleotides align to TRBD2. This CDR3 is 14 amino acids long. Looked up from germline, CDR1 is ENHRY and CDR2 is SYGVKD. V was pared by 6 bases and J by 2 bases, with 6 bases of the junction left unmatched.

This clone was observed once. The V gene is TRBV4-3, the J gene TRBJ1-3; D is possibly TRBD1 (5 bases). The CDR3 consists of 13 residues. V lost 0 bases to trimming and J lost 8 bases, with 8 bases between them. CDR1 is LGHNA and CDR2 is YSLEER in the germline V gene. The CDR3, as DNA: TGCGCCAGCAGCCAAGACAGGGAGGACACCATATATTTT. Translation: CASSQDREDTIYF.

The chain uses TRBV6-1 and TRBJ1-2, with 9 bases that match TRBD1. Trimming removed 1 base from V and 10 bases from J; junction bases left unmatched: 4. The CDR3 length is 13 residues. The germline gives CDR1 MNHNS, CDR2 SASEGT. DNA of the CDR3: TGTGCCAGCAGTGAAGGGGGACAGGGATACTACACCTTC. Its protein product is CASSEGGQGYYTF.

Notes on this clone: This CDR3 is also generated by other DNA sequences in the sample. The chain couples TRBV2 to TRBJ2-7; no clear D gene. The CDR3 is 12 amino acids. With 4 bases removed from V and 1 base from J, the gap between germline ends came to 5 bases. Germline V gene lookup returns CDR1 SNHLY and CDR2 FYNNEI. The CDR3 loop is CASSGDSYEQYF. CDR3 sequence (DNA): TGTGCCAGCAGTGGGGATTCCTACGAGCAGTACTTC.

The rearrangement uses TRBV9 and TRBJ2-3, with 14 nucleotides matching TRBD2. The length of the CDR3 is 17 residues. V dropped 4 bases and J dropped 3; count of bases not matched to a gene: 7. Germline V gives CDR1 SGDLS, CDR2 YYNGEE. CDR3 residues: CASSTRRTSGRTDTQYF. The CDR3, as DNA: TGTGCCAGCAGCACCCGACGGACTAGCGGGAGGACAGATACGCAGTATTTT.

The V call is TRBV10-3, the J call TRBJ2-3; possible D gene TRBD1, 5 bases. Germline assignment: CDR1 ENHRY and CDR2 SYGVKD. The CDR3 is 16 residues long. V lost 0 bases, J lost 0 bases, and 10 bases lay in between. In nucleotides, the CDR3 is TGTGCCATCAGTGAGTCGTGGCAGGGAAGCACAGATACGCAGTATTTT. Encoded protein: CAISESWQGSTDTQYF.

The gene calls are TRBV14 and TRBJ2-3; possibly TRBD1 for D (9 bases). Trimming stripped 6 bases from V and 10 bases from J, with 23 bases between. CDR3 length: 15 amino acids. Germline CDR1 and CDR2: SGHDN and FVKESK. CDR3 in DNA: TGTGCCAGCAGTAGCGGGGACAGGGCGAAAGAAGCGCAGTATTTT. Translation gives CASSSGDRAKEAQYF.

V is TRBV19 and J is TRBJ1-5; D is possibly TRBD1 (6 bases). The germline gives CDR1 LNHDA, CDR2 SQIVND (reference sequence). The CDR3 is 17 amino acids. Trimming took 4 bases from V and 0 from J, leaving 16 bases between them. CDR3 sequence reads: CASSRASGQISNQPQHF. In DNA form, the CDR3 reads TGTGCCAGTAGTAGGGCTTCGGGACAAATTAGCAATCAGCCCCAGCATTTT.

This sequence joins TRBV5-4 and TRBJ2-5; D gene uncertain. Germline V CDR1 and CDR2: SGHNT, YYREEE (reference sequence). CDR3 size: 13 residues. V shed 4 bases and J shed 4 bases, with 11 bases lying between them. CDR3 sequence reads: CASSPQTRETQYF. CDR3 coding DNA: TGTGCCAGCAGCCCGCAAACCCGAGAGACCCAGTACTTC.

The chain is built from TRBV27 and TRBJ2-7, with D maybe TRBD2 (6 bases). CDR3 length equals 16 residues. Trimming cost V 2 bases and J 3 bases, with 17 bases left between them. Germline CDR1 MNHEY, CDR2 SMNVEV (reference sequence). The CDR3 DNA reads as TGTGCCAGCAGTTTAGTTCTGCCGGGAGCTGGCTACGAGCAGTACTTC. Protein sequence: CASSLVLPGAGYEQYF.

This CDR3 is CASSFEGGPYEQYF. Here the CDR3 DNA reads TGTGCCAGCAGCTTTGAGGGGGGGCCCTACGAGCAGTACTTC. The chain recombines TRBV4-2 with TRBJ2-7; D perhaps matches TRBD2 (7 bases). Trimming stripped 5 bases from V and 2 bases from J, with 13 bases between. This CDR3 spans 14 amino acids. Germline CDR1 is LGHNA and CDR2 is YNFKEQ.

The gene calls are TRBV6-1 and TRBJ2-7; either TRBD1 or TRBD2 may fit D (5 bases each). V lost 5 bases, J lost 5 bases, and 19 bases lay in between. The CDR3 consists of 15 residues. From germline, CDR1 is MNHNS and CDR2 SASEGT. CDR3 nucleotides: TGTGCCAGCAGTCCACGGGCAGGGAGTGGGCACGAGCAGTACTTC. Amino acids: CASSPRAGSGHEQYF.

CDR3 nucleotides: TGTGCCATCAGTGAGTCCGGAAGCGCCAAAAACATTCAGTACTTC. Its translation: CAISESGSAKNIQYF. The V gene is TRBV10-3, the J gene TRBJ2-4; D unclear. CDR1 ENHRY and CDR2 SYGVKD come from the germline V gene. With 0 bases removed from V and 1 base from J, the gap between germline ends came to 7 bases. The CDR3 spans 15 residues.

This chain links TRBV28 with TRBJ2-7; TRBD1 matches 7 bases. The CDR3 extends over 15 amino acids. Germline trimming cut 6 bases from V and 0 bases from J; bases unmatched to any gene: 8. From germline, CDR1 is MDHEN and CDR2 SYDVKM. Here the CDR3 DNA reads TGTGCCAGCAGGCGCCGGGACAGAGTCTCCTACGAGCAGTACTTC. This sequence encodes CASRRRDRVSYEQYF.

The chain employs TRBV7-2 and TRBJ2-3, with TRBD2 identical over 7 bases. CDR1 SGHTA and CDR2 FQGNSA come from the germline V gene. The CDR3 has 13 amino acids. After removal of 5 bases from V and 7 bases from J, the junction contained 6 bases not matched to a gene. In DNA form, the CDR3 reads TGTGCCAGCAGCGGTCCGGGACTACATACGCAGTATTTT. Protein: CASSGPGLHTQYF.

V is TRBV6-5 and J is TRBJ2-1; D call uncertain. This CDR3 has 14 amino acids. Trimming stripped 5 bases from V and 0 bases from J, with 8 bases between. Germline V gives CDR1 MNHEY, CDR2 SVGAGI. The CDR3 spells CASSRSYSYNEQFF. The CDR3 DNA reads as TGTGCCAGCAGTAGGTCTTACTCCTACAATGAGCAGTTCTTC.

The chain is built from TRBV10-3 and TRBJ2-3; TRBD2 agrees at 10 bases. The CDR3 consists of 16 residues. Germline V lookup: CDR1 ENHRY, CDR2 SYGVKD. The junction had 10 bases not matched to a gene; V was cut back by 6 bases and J by 4 bases. CDR3 in DNA: TGTGCCATCAGCGCCGGTAAACTAGCGGGACCAGATACGCAGTATTTT. It yields the protein CAISAGKLAGPDTQYF.

V gene TRBV19 combines with J gene TRBJ2-1; 7 nucleotides align to TRBD1. Germline CDR1 reads LNHDA; CDR2 reads SQIVND (reference sequence). This CDR3 has 16 residues. V was pared by 11 bases and J by 4 bases, with 17 bases of the junction left unmatched. CDR3: CASQTTGSGTYNEQFF. Here the CDR3 DNA reads TGTGCCTCCCAGACGACAGGGTCGGGTACGTACAATGAGCAGTTCTTC.

The rearrangement links TRBV19 to TRBJ2-4; weak D call: TRBD2 (5 bases). V was shortened by 1 base and J by 1 base, with 14 bases between the two germline ends. The CDR3 extends over 17 amino acids. CDR1 LNHDA and CDR2 SQIVND come from the germline V gene (reference sequence). The CDR3, as DNA: TGTGCCAGTAGTATAGGCGGGCTCCCCGGGGCCAAAAACATTCAGTACTTC. Translating gives CASSIGGLPGAKNIQYF.

V and J are TRBV5-1 and TRBJ2-3; a weak D match, TRBD1 (6 bases). The length of the CDR3 is 15 residues. Looked up from germline, CDR1 is SGHRS and CDR2 is YFSETQ. V was shortened by 4 bases and J by 5 bases, with 17 bases between the two germline ends. In DNA, the CDR3 is TGCGCCAGCAGCGCGGACAGTCCGAGGAGAGATACGCAGTATTTT. It codes for CASSADSPRRDTQYF.

The rearrangement joins TRBV5-4 to TRBJ2-2, with a weak D call TRBD1 (6 bases). The V gene lost 0 bases and the J gene lost 5 bases, with 14 bases spanning the gap. The CDR3 is 16 residues long. From germline, CDR1 is SGHNT and CDR2 YYREEE (reference sequence). The CDR3: CASSLGLGARTGELFF. For the CDR3, the DNA is TGTGCCAGCAGCTTGGGGTTGGGGGCAAGGACCGGGGAGCTGTTTTTT.

V usage is TRBV2 and J usage is TRBJ2-7; D is perhaps TRBD2 (5 bases). CDR3 size: 14 residues. CDR1 is SNHLY, CDR2 FYNNEI, per germline. Trimming left V 2 bases short and J 6 bases short, with 14 bases between. The DNA of the CDR3 is TGTGCCAGCAGTGAATTTTCAGCTAGCCTCGAGCAGTACTTC. This translates into CASSEFSASLEQYF.

About this clone: Within the sample, other DNA sequences also encode this same CDR3. The rearrangement uses TRBV7-9 and TRBJ1-4; no clear D gene. Trimming left V 1 base short and J 0 bases short, with 6 bases between. This CDR3 contains 15 residues. CDR1 and CDR2 (germline): SEHNR, FQNEAQ (reference sequence). The CDR3 nucleotides read TGTGCCAGCAGCTTAGGGCGGGCAACTAATGAAAAACTGTTTTTT. It is translated as CASSLGRATNEKLFF.

The rearrangement uses TRBV5-6 and TRBJ2-3, with D unresolved. The CDR3 loop spans 11 amino acids. The V end was cut by 10 bases, the J end by 4 bases, with 10 bases between. Germline lookup yields CDR1 SGHDT and CDR2 YYEEEE. The CDR3 region has the DNA TGTGCCTGTGGAGAGTCAGATACGCAGTATTTT. It codes for CACGESDTQYF.

This chain connects TRBV29-1 to TRBJ1-3; D ambiguous. The CDR3 loop spans 11 amino acids. The germline V gene has CDR1 SQVTM and CDR2 ANQGSEA. CDR3 bases: TGCACTGGCAGAACTGGAAACACCATATATTTT. It is translated as CTGRTGNTIYF. The full variable domain, with the rest looked up from reference TRBV29-1 and TRBJ1-3, is SAVISQKPSRDICQRGTSLTIQCQVDSQVTMMFWYRQQPGQSLTLIATANQGSEATYESGFVIDKFPISRPNLTFSTLTVSNMSPEDSSIYLCTGRTGNTIYFGEGSWLTVV.

CDR3 DNA: TGTGCCAGTAGCCTTCTTTACACCGGGGAGCTGTTTTTT. Residues: CASSLLYTGELFF. This chain connects TRBV19 to TRBJ2-2; no clear D gene. The CDR3 length is 13 residues. The V end lost 6 bases, the J end lost 3 bases, and 8 bases lay between the germline ends. Per the germline V gene, CDR1 is LNHDA and CDR2 is SQIVND (reference sequence).

This chain joins TRBV28 and TRBJ2-6; D perhaps matches TRBD2 (6 bases). This CDR3 spans 15 amino acids. The V gene's germline CDR1 is MDHEN and CDR2 SYDVKM. V lost 7 bases and J 3 bases, leaving 13 bases between the germline ends. CDR3 sequence reads: CASTPFGGGANVLTF. CDR3 in DNA: TGTGCCAGCACCCCATTCGGGGGTGGGGCCAACGTCCTGACTTTC.